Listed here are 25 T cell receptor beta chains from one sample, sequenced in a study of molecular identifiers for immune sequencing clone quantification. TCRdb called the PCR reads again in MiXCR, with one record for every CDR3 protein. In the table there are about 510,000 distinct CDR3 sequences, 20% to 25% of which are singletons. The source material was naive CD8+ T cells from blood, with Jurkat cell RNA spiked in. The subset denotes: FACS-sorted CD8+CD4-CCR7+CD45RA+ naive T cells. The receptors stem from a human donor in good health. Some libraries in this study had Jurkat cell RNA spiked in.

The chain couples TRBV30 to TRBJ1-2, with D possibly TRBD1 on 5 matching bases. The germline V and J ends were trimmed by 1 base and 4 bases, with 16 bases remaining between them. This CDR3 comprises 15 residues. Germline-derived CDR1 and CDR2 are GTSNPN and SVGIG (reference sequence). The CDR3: CAWSGVSGGLYGYTF. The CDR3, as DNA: TGTGCCTGGAGTGGGGTGTCGGGGGGTCTCTATGGCTACACCTTC.

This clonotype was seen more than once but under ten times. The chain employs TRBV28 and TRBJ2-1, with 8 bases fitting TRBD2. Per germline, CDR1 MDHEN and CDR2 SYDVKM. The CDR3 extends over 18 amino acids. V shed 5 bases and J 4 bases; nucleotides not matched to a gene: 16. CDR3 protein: CASSLTTPTSVFYNEQFF. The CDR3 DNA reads TGTGCCAGCAGTCTGACAACCCCGACTAGCGTGTTTTACAATGAGCAGTTCTTC.

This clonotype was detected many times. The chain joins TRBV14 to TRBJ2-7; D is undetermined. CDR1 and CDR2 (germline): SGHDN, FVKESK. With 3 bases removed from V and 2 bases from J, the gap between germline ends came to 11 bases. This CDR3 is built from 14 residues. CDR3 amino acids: CASSHSGTAYEQYF. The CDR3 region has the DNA TGTGCCAGCAGCCATTCGGGCACCGCCTACGAGCAGTACTTC.

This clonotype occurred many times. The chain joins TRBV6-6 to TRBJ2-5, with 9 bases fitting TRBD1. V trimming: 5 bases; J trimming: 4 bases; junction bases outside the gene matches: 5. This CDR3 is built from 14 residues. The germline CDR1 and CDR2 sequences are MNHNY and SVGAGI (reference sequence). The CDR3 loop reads CASSPGTGSETQYF. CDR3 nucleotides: TGTGCCAGCAGTCCGGGGACAGGGTCAGAGACCCAGTACTTC.

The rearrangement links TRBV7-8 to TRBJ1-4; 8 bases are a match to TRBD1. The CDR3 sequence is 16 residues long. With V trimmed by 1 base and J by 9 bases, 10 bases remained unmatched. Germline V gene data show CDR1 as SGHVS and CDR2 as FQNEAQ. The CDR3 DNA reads TGTGCCAGCAGCTTAGGGTACCGGGACAGGTCTAAAAAACTGTTTTTT. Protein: CASSLGYRDRSKKLFF.

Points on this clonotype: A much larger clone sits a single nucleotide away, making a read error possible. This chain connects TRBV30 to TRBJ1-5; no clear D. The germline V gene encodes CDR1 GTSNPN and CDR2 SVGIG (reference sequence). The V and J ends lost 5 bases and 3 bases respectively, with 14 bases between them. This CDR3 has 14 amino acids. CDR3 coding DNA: TGTGCCTGGGGCCCTATAATGTCCAATCAGCCCCAGCATTTT. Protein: CAWGPIMSNQPQHF.

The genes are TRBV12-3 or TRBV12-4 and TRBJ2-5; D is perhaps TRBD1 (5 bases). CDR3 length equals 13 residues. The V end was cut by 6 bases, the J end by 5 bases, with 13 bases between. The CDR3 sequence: CASRPGPGETQYF. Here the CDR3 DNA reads TGTGCCAGCAGACCCGGACCAGGGGAGACCCAGTACTTC.

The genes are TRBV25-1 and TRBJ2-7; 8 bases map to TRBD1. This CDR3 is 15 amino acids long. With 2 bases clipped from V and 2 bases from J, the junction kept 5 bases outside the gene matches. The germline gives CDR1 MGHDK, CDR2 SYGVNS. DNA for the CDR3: TGTGCCAGCAGTGAAGGAGTGACAGGGGCCTACGAGCAGTACTTC. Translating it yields CASSEGVTGAYEQYF.

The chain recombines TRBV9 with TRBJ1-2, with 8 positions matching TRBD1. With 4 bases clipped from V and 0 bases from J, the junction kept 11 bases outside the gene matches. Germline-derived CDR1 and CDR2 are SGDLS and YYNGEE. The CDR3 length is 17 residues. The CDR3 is CASSPKTGASANYGYTF. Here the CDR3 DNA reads TGTGCCAGCAGCCCCAAGACAGGGGCCTCAGCTAACTATGGCTACACCTTC. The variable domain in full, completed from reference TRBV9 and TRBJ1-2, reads DSGVTQTPKHLITATGQRVTLRCSPRSGDLSVYWYQQSLDQGLQFLIQYYNGEERAKGNILERFSAQQFPDLHSELNLSSLELGDSALYFCASSPKTGASANYGYTFGSGTRLTVV.

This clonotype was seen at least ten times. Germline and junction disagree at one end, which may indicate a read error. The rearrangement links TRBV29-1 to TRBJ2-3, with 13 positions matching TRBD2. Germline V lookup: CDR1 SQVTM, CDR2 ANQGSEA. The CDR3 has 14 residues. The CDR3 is CSVEEIWTSGGIMF. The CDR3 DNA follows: TGCAGCGTTGAGGAAATCTGGACTAGCGGGGGAATTATGTTT.

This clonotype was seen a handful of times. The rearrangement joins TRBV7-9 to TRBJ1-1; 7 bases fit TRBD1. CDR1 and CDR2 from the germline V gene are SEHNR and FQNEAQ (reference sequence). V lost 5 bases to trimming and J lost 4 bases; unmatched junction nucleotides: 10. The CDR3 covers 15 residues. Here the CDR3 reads CASSAGTAEGTEAFF. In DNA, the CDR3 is TGTGCCAGCAGCGCGGGGACAGCCGAGGGCACTGAAGCTTTCTTT.

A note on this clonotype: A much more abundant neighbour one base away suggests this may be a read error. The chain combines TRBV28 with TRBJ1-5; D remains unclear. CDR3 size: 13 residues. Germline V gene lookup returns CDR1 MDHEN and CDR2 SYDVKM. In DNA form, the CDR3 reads TGTGCCAGCAGTTTCATCGGGGATCAGCCCCCGCATTTT. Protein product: CASSFIGDQPPHF.

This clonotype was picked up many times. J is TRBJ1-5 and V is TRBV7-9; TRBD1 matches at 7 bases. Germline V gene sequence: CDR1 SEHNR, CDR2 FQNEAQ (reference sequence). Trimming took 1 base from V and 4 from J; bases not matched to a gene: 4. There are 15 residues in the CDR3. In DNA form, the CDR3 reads TGTGCCAGCAGCTTAGGGCAGGGGGAAAATCAGCCCCAGCATTTT. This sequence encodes CASSLGQGENQPQHF. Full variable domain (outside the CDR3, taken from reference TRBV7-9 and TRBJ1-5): DTGVSQNPRHKITKRGQNVTFRCDPISEHNRLYWYRQTLGQGPEFLTYFQNEAQLEKSRLLSDRFSAERPKGSFSTLEIQRTEQGDSAMYLCASSLGQGENQPQHFGDGTRLSIL.

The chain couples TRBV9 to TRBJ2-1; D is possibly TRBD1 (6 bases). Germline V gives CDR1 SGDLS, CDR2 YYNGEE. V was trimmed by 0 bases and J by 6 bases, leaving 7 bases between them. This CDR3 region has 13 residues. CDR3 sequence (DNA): TGTGCCAGCAGCGTAGAGGGGGTCAATGAGCAGTTCTTC. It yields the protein CASSVEGVNEQFF.

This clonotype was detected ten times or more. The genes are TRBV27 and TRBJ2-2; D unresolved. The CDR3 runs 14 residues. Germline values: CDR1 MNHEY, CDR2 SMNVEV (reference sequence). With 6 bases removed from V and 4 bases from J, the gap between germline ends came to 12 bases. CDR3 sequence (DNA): TGTGCCAGCAGCCTGGGGTACGGCACCGGGGAGCTGTTTTTT. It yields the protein CASSLGYGTGELFF.

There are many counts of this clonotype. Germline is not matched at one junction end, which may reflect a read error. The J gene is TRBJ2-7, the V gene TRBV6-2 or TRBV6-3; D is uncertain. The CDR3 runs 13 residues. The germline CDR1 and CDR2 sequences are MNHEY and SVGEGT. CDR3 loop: CASSPGPSYEQYF. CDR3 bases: TGCGCCAGCAGCCCCGGGCCCTCCTACGAGCAGTACTTC.

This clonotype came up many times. The CDR3 here is CASSFTLEAGSLTDTQYF. The CDR3, as DNA: TGTGCCAGCAGTTTCACCCTCGAAGCGGGGTCCCTCACAGATACGCAGTATTTT. The chain combines TRBV6-2 or TRBV6-3 with TRBJ2-3; 7 bases fit TRBD2. The CDR3 covers 18 residues. The V gene end was trimmed by 4 bases and the J gene end by 2 bases; junction bases not matched to a gene: 15. The germline V gene has CDR1 MNHEY and CDR2 SVGEGT.

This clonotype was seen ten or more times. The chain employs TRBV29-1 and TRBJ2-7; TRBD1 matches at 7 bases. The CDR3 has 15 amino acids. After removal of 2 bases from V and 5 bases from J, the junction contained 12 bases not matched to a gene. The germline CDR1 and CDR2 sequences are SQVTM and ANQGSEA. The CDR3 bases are TGCAGCGTTGAACTGAAGGGACAGCGAGGGGACGAGCAGTACTTC. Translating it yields CSVELKGQRGDEQYF.

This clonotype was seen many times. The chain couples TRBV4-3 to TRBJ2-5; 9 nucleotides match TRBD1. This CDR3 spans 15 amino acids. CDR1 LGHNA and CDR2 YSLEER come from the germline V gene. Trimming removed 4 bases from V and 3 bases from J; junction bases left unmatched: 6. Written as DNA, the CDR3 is TGCGCCAGCAGCCTTTGGGGACAGGGAGAAGAGACCCAGTACTTC. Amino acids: CASSLWGQGEETQYF.

CDR3 bases: TGTGCCAGCAGCTTAGGGGATAATAGTGAGCAGTTCTTC. It specifies CASSLGDNSEQFF. The V and J genes are TRBV7-9 and TRBJ2-1, with no clear D. Germline V gene sequence: CDR1 SEHNR, CDR2 FQNEAQ (reference sequence). The V end lost 1 base, the J end lost 9 bases, and 10 bases lay between the germline ends. The CDR3 loop spans 13 amino acids.

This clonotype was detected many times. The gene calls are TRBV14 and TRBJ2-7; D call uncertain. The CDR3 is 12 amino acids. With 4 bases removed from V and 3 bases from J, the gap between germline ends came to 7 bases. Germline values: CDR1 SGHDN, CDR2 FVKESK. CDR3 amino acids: CASSPTIYEQYF. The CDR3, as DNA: TGTGCCAGCAGCCCGACAATCTACGAGCAGTACTTC.

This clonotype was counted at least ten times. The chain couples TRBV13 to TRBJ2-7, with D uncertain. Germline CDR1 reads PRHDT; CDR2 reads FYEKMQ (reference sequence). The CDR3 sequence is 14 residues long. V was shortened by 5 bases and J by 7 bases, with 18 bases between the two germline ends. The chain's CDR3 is CASSLHGSTPEQYF. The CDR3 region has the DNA TGTGCCAGCAGCCTCCACGGGTCCACTCCTGAGCAGTACTTC.

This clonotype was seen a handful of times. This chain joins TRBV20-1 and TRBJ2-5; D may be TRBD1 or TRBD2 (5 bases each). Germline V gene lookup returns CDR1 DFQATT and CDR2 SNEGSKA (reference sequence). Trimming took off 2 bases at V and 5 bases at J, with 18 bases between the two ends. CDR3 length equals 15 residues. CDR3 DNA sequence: TGCAGTGCTAGAAACCCCGGATGGGGGAGTGAGACCCAGTACTTC. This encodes CSARNPGWGSETQYF.

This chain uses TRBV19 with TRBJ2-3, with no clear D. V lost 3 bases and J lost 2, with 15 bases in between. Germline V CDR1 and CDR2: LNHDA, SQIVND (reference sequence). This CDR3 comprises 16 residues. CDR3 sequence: CASSIPTVESTDTQYF. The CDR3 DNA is TGTGCCAGTAGTATTCCTACGGTCGAGTCCACAGATACGCAGTATTTT.

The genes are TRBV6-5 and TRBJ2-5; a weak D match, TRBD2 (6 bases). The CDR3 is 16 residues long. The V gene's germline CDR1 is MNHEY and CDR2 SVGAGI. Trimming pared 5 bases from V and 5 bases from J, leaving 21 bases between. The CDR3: CASSGPGDWGRETQYF. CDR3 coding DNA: TGTGCCAGCAGTGGTCCGGGGGACTGGGGTAGGGAGACCCAGTACTTC.